This TCR beta chain originates from a study of CD8+CD57+ T cells in acquired aplastic anemia. Whole-study context: The DNA of sorted CD4+ and CD8+ cells averaged roughly 3 ug.

TCR beta VDJ and CDR3 were profiled, and genomic DNA was the template. TCRdb re-derived calls from the reads in MiXCR, one entry per CDR3 protein. The repertoire has hundreds of thousands of distinct CDR3 sequences, approximately 32% of them found once; the top ten carry around 0.82%. Patients sequenced had flow cytometry evidence of CD8+CD57+ cell expansion. Severe acquired aplastic anemia was present in every patient. This clonotype was seen ten or more times. Antigen unknown. Study-wide results and limits: Patients and healthy controls showed no significant CD8+ Simpson's diversity difference. Shared by patients and controls, 25 to 35 CD8+ CDR3s were abundant in patients.

The sequenced material came from sorted CD4+, CD8+, or CD8+CD57+ T cells (not recorded which) from PBMCs. The receptor was derived from a human donor with aplastic anemia.

Written as DNA, the CDR3 is TGTGCCAGTAGTATCTCTGGGCGCGAGGGCTACACCTTC. Residues: CASSISGREGYTF. The chain employs TRBV19 and TRBJ1-2; D not resolved. V was cut by 3 bases and J by 8 bases, with 13 bases left in between. Germline V lookup: CDR1 LNHDA, CDR2 SQIVND (reference sequence). The CDR3 loop spans 13 amino acids. Full variable domain (rest looked up from reference TRBV19 and TRBJ1-2): DGGITQSPKYLFRKEGQNVTLSCEQNLNHDAMYWYRQDPGQGLRLIYYSQIVNDFQKGDIAEGYSVSREKKESFPLTVTSAQKNPTAFYLCASSISGREGYTFGSGTRLTVV.